The entry below gives a single TCR beta chain sequence along with its context. V dropped 7 bases and J dropped 5 bases, with 14 bases sitting between them. Germline CDR1 SQVTM, CDR2 ANQGSEA. This CDR3 is built from 13 residues. Original data processing: Counts of nucleated cells, estimated from reference gene primer amplification, were obtained. Profiled with immunoSEQ multiplex PCR; TCRdb holds only in-frame clones, not every one. D and trimming come from the DNA, and the V and J calls and clone size come from that table. The table shows 110,000 to 150,000 clones, with roughly 88% occurring only once. This sample was included in a study of blood T cell repertoires in COVID-19.

The chain links TRBV29-1 to TRBJ1-4, with unresolved D. The origin of this receptor is a woman between 50 and 59 years old with acute or convalescent COVID-19. The specimen sequenced was peripheral blood. This CDR3 is CSAQEGLNEKLFF. Written as DNA, the CDR3 is TGCAGCGCCCAAGAGGGTTTAAATGAAAAACTGTTTTTT.